This T cell receptor (beta chain) was documented in a study of cytomegalovirus exposure and HLA in healthy donors. On this clone: Antigen specificity is unknown. Germline is not matched at one junction end, which may reflect a read error.

The PCR ran on 60 Vbeta and 13 Jbeta primers. Profiled with immunoSEQ multiplex PCR; TCRdb holds only in-frame clones, not every one. The sample yields 90,000 or so clones, approximately 75% seen once. Study outcomes and limitations: Analysis performed later showed TCR beta chains linked to HLA being more clonally expanded than equally common others.

This CDR3 is 18 amino acids long. Germline V CDR1 and CDR2: SEHNR, FQNEAQ (reference sequence). The receptor comes from a man aged 60 to 75 in good health and CMV-seronegative. The sequenced sample consisted of PBMCs. This chain joins TRBV7-9 and TRBJ1-5, with 12 bases fitting TRBD1. Here the CDR3 reads CSSSPGTGGPYSNQPQHF. The DNA for the CDR3 is TGTTCCAGCAGCCCGGGGACAGGGGGCCCTTATAGCAATCAGCCCCAGCATTTT.